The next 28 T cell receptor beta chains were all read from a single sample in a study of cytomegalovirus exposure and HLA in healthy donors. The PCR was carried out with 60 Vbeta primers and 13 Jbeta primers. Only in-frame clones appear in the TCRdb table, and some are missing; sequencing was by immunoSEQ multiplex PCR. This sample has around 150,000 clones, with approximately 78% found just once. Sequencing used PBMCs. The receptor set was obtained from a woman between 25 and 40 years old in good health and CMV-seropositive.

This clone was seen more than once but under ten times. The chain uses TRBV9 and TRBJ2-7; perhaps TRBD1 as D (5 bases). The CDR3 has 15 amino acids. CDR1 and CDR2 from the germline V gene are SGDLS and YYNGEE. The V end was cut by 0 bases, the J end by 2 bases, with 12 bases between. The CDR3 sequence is CASSVADSVTYEQYF. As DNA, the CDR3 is TGTGCCAGCAGCGTAGCTGACAGCGTTACCTACGAGCAGTACTTC. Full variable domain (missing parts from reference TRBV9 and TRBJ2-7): DSGVTQTPKHLITATGQRVTLRCSPRSGDLSVYWYQQSLDQGLQFLIQYYNGEERAKGNILERFSAQQFPDLHSELNLSSLELGDSALYFCASSVADSVTYEQYFGPGTRLTVT.

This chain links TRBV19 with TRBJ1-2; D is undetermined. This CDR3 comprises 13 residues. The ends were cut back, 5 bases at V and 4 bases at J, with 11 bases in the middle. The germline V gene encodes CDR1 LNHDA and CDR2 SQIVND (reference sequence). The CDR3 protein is CASSLNGAYGYTF. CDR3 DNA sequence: TGTGCCAGTAGTTTGAACGGAGCCTATGGCTACACCTTC.

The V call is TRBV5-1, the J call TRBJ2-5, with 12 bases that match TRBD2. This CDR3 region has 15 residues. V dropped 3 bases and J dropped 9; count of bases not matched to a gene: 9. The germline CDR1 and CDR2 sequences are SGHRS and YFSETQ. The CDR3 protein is CASSWTSGDAWPQYF. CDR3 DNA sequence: TGCGCCAGCAGCTGGACTAGCGGGGATGCCTGGCCCCAGTACTTC.

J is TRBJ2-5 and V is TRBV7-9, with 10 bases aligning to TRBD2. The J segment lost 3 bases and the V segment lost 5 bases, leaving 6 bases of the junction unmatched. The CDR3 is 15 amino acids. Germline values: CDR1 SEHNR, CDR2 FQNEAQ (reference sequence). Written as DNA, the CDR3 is TGTGCCAGCAGCCCTAGCGGGGGACCCGAAGAGACCCAGTACTTC. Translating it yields CASSPSGGPEETQYF.

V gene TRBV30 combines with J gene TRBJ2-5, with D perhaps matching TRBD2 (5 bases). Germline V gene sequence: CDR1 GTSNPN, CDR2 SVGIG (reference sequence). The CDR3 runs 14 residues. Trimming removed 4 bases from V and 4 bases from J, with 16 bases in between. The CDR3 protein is CAWNFGASGETQYF. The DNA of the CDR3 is TGTGCCTGGAATTTCGGAGCGAGCGGAGAGACCCAGTACTTC.

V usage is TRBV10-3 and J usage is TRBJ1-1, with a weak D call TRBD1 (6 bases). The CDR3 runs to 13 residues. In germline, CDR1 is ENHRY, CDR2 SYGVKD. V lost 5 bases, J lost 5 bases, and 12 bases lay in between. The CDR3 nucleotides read TGTGCCATCAGTCGAGGGCAGGGGACTGAAGCTTTCTTT. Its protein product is CAISRGQGTEAFF.

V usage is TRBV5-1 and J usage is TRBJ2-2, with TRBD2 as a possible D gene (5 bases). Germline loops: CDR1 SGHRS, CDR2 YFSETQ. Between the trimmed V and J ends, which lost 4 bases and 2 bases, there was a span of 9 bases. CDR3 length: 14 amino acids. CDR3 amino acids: CASSRRGNTGELFF. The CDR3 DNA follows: TGCGCCAGCAGCCGACGGGGTAACACCGGGGAGCTGTTTTTT. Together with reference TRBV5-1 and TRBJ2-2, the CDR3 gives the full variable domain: KAGVTQTPRYLIKTRGQQVTLSCSPISGHRSVSWYQQTPGQGLQFLFEYFSETQRNKGNFPGRFSGRQFSNSRSEMNVSTLELGDSALYLCASSRRGNTGELFFGEGSRLTVL.

Written as DNA, the CDR3 is TGTGCCAGCAGCCAGAGCAGGGCTAGCAATCAGCCCCAGCATTTT. Translation gives CASSQSRASNQPQHF. The chain uses TRBV4-2 and TRBJ1-5, with D possibly matching TRBD1 (5 bases). Trimming cost V 3 bases and J 0 bases, with 9 bases left between them. This CDR3 is built from 15 residues. The germline gives CDR1 LGHNA, CDR2 YNFKEQ.

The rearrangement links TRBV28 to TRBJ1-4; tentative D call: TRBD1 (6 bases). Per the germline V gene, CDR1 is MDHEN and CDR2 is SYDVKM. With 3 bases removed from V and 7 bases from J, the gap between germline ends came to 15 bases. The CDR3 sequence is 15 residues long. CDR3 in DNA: TGTGCCAGCAGTTTTCCAGGGGATGTGTTTGAAAAACTGTTTTTT. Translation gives CASSFPGDVFEKLFF.

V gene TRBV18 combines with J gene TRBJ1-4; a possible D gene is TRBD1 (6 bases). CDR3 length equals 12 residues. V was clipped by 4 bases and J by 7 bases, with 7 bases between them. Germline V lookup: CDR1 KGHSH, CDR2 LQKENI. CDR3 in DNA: TGTGCCAGCTCACAGGACAGTGAAAAACTGTTTTTT. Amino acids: CASSQDSEKLFF.

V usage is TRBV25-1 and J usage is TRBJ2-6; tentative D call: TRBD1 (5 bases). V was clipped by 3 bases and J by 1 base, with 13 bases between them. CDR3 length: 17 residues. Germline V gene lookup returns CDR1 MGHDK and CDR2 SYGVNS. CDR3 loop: CASSDPSQGSGANVLTF. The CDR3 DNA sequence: TGTGCCAGCAGTGACCCTTCCCAGGGTTCTGGGGCCAACGTCCTGACTTTC. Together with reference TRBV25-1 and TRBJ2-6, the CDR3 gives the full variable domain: EADIYQTPRYLVIGTGKKITLECSQTMGHDKMYWYQQDPGMELHLIHYSYGVNSTEKGDLSSESTVSRIRTEHFPLTLESARPSHTSQYLCASSDPSQGSGANVLTFGAGSRLTVL.

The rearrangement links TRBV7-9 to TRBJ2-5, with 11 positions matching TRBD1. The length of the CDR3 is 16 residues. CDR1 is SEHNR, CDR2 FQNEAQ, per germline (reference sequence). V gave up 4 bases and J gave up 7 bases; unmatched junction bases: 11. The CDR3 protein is CASSSPGQGVDRTQYF. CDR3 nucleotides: TGTGCCAGCAGCTCACCGGGACAGGGGGTAGATCGGACCCAGTACTTC.

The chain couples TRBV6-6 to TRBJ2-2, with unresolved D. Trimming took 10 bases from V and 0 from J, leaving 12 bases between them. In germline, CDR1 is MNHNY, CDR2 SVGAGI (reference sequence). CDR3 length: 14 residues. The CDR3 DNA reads TGTGCCATAGAAAGTGCCTCGAACACCGGGGAGCTGTTTTTT. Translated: CAIESASNTGELFF.

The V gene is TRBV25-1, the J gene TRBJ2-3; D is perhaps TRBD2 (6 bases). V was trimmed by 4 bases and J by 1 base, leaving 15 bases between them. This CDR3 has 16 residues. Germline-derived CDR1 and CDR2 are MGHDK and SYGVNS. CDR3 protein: CASSGLDGGGTDTQYF. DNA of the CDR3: TGTGCCAGCAGTGGACTTGACGGGGGAGGCACAGATACGCAGTATTTT. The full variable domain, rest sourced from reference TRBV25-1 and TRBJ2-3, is EADIYQTPRYLVIGTGKKITLECSQTMGHDKMYWYQQDPGMELHLIHYSYGVNSTEKGDLSSESTVSRIRTEHFPLTLESARPSHTSQYLCASSGLDGGGTDTQYFGPGTRLTVL.

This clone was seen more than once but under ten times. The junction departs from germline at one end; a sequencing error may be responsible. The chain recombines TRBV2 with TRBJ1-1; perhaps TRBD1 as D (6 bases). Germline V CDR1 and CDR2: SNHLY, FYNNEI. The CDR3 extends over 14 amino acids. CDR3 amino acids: CASASGGVNPEAFF. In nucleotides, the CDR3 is TGTGCCAGCGCGTCGGGGGGCGTGAACCCTGAAGCTTTCTTT.

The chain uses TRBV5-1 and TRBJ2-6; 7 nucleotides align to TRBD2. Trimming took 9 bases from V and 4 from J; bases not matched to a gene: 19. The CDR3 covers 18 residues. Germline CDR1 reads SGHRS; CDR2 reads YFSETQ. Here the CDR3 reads CATKRGPARMEGANVLTF. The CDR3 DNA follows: TGCGCCACTAAGCGGGGACCTGCCCGGATGGAAGGGGCCAACGTCCTGACTTTC.

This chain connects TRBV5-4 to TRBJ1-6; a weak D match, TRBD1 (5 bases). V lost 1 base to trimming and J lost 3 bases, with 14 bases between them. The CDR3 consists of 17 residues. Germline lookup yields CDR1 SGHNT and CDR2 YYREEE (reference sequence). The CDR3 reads CASSLRGGGIYNSPLHF. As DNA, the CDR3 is TGTGCCAGCAGCTTGCGAGGCGGGGGAATCTATAATTCACCCCTCCACTTT.

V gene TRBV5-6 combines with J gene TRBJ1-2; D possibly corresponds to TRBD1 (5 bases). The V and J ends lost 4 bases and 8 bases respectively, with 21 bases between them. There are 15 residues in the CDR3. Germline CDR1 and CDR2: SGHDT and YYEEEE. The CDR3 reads CASSPIGAGIGGYTF. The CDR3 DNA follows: TGTGCCAGCAGCCCAATAGGGGCAGGGATCGGGGGCTACACCTTC.

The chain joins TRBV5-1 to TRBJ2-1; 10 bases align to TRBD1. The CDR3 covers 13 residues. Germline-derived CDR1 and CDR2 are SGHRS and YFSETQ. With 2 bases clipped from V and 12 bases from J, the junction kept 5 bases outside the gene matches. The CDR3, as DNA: TGCGCCAGCAGCTTTGGTGGGGACAGGGGGCAGTTCTTC. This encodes CASSFGGDRGQFF. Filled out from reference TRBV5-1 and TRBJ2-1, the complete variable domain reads KAGVTQTPRYLIKTRGQQVTLSCSPISGHRSVSWYQQTPGQGLQFLFEYFSETQRNKGNFPGRFSGRQFSNSRSEMNVSTLELGDSALYLCASSFGGDRGQFFGPGTRLTVL.

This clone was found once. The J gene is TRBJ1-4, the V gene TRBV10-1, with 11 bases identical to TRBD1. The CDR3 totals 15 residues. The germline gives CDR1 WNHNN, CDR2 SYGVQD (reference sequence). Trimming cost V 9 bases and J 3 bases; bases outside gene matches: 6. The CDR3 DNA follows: TGCGCCAGAGGACAGGGGGCGTTATCTAATGAAAAACTGTTTTTT. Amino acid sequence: CARGQGALSNEKLFF.

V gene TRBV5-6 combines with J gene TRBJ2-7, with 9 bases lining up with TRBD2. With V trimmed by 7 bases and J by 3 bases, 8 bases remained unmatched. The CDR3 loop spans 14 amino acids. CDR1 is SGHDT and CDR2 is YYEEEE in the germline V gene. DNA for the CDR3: TGTGCCAGCGGGAGGGGGACTAGCTACTACGAGCAGTACTTC. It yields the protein CASGRGTSYYEQYF. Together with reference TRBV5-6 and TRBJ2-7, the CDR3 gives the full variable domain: DAGVTQSPTHLIKTRGQQVTLRCSPKSGHDTVSWYQQALGQGPQFIFQYYEEEERQRGNFPDRFSGHQFPNYSSELNVNALLLGDSALYLCASGRGTSYYEQYFGPGTRLTVT.

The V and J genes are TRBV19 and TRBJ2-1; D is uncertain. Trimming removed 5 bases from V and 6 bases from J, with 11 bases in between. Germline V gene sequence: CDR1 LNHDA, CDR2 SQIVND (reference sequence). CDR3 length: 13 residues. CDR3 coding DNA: TGTGCCAGTAGTCCCCCGTCGCGCAATGAGCAGTTCTTC. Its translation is CASSPPSRNEQFF.

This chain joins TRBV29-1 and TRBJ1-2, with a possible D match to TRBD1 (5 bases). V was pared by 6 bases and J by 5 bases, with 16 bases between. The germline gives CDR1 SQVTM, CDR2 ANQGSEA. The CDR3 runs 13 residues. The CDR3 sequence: CSVKGQAPYGYTF. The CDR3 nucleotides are TGCAGCGTCAAAGGACAAGCTCCGTATGGCTACACCTTC.

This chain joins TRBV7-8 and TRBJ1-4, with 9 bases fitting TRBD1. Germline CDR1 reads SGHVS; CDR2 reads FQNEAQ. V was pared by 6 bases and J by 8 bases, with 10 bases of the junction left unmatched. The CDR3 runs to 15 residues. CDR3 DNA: TGTGCCAGCAGTTCGTCCCGGGACAGGGAAGAAAAACTGTTTTTT. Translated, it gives CASSSSRDREEKLFF. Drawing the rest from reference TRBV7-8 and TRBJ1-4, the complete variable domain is GAGVSQSPRYKVAKRGQDVALRCDPISGHVSLFWYQQALGQGPEFLTYFQNEAQLDKSGLPSDRFFAERPEGSVSTLKIQRTQQEDSAVYLCASSSSRDREEKLFFGSGTQLSVL.

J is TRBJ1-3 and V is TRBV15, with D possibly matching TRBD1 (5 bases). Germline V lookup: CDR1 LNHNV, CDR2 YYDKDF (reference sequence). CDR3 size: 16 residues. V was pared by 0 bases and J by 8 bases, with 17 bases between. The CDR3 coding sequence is TGTGCCACCAGCAGAGATAATCCTGTGGGGGGAGACACCATATATTTT. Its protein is CATSRDNPVGGDTIYF.

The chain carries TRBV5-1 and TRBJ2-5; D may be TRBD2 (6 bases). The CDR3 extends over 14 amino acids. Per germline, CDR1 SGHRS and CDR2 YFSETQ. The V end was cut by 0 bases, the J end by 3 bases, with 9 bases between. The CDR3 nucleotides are TGCGCCAGCAGCTTGGAGTCGGGGGAAGAGACCCAGTACTTC. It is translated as CASSLESGEETQYF.

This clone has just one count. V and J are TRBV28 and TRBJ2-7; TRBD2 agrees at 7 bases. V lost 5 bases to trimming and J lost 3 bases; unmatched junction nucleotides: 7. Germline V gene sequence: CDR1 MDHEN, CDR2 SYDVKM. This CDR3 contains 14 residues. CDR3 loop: CASSTGTTYYEQYF. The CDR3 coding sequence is TGTGCCAGCAGTACCGGGACTACTTACTACGAGCAGTACTTC.

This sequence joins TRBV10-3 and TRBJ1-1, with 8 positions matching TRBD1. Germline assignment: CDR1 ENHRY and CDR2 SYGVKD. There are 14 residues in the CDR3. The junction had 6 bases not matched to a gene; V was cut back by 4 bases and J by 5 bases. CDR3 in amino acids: CAISVGTGRTEAFF. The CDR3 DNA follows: TGTGCCATCAGTGTTGGGACAGGTAGGACTGAAGCTTTCTTT.